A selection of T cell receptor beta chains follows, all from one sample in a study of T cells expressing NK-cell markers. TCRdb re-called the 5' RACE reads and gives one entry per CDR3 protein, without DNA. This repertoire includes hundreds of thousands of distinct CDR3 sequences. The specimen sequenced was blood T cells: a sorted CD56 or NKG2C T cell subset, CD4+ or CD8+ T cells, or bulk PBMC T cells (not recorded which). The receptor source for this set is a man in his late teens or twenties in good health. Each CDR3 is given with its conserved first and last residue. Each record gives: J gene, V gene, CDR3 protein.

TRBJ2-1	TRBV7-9	CASSPKFGTSNNEQFF
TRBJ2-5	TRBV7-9	CASSLGTLYQETQYF
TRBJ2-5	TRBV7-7	CASSPFRGDQETQYF
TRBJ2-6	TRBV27	CASTRDSGANVLTF
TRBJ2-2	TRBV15	CATSTRSGELFF
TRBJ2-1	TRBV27	CASSSQSSGRTNEQFF
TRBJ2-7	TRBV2	CASKPGTAETYEQYF
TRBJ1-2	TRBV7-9	CASRPPGGDYGYTF
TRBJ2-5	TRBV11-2	CASSGGTGGRETQYF
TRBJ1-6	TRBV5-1	CASSLDPSSYNSPLHF
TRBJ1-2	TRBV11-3	CASSLREAGYTF
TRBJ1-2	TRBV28	CASSSSIRSYTF
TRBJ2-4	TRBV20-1	CSATGQGAFAKNIQYF
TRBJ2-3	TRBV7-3	CASSSSGTGSDTQYF
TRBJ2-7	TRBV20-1	CSAREASDHEQYF
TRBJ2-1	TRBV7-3	CASSLTGRGNNEQFF
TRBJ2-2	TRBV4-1	CASMVGPGRLNTGELFF
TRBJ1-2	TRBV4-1	CASSQDHGRGPGGYTF
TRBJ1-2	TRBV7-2	CASSLVTGWHGYTF
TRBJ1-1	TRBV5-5	CASSPKPARGNSEAFF
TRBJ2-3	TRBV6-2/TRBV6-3	CASSYRAGGRTDTQYF
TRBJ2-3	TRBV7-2	CASRNGAEDTQYF
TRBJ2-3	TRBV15	CATSRGRSTDTQYF
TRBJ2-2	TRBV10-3	CAISQNTGELFF
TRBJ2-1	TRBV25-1	CASRDIYNEQFF
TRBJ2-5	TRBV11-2	CASSFLLSDPQYF
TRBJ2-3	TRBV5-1	CASSARQLTDTQYF
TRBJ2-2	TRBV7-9	CASSQWTGSNTGELFF
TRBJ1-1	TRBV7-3	CASRQGPMNTEAFF
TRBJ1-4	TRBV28	CASRRITGYRGEKLFF
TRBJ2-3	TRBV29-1	CSVLGGFGSDTQYF
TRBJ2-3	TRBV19	CASRLDNSDTQYF
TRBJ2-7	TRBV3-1	CASSQDSLAYEQYF
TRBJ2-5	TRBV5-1	CASSPGQGWAQETQYF
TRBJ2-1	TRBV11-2	CASSSLSGRSYNEQFF
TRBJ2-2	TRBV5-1	CASSLAAGTGELFF
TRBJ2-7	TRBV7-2	CASSPSLAVYEQYF
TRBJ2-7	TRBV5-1	CASSFYGEQYF
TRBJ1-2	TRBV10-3	CAISEEQGSYGYTF
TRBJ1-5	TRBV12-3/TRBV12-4	CASSFGVRVEPQHF
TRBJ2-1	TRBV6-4	CASISTSGSVYEQFF
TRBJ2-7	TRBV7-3	CASSLGYAYEQYF
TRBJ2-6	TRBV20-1	CSARDGGGGTGANVLTF
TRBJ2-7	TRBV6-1	CASTGRGVYEQYF
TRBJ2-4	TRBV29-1	CSVTTGKNIQYF
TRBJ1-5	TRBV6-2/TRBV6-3	CASEPRDIAWRGNQPQHF
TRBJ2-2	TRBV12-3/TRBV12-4	CASRGRGLAGGPYTGELFF
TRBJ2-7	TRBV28	CASRPRVFTYEQYF
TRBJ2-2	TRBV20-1	CSARVGEPGLGPHGELFF
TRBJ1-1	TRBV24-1	CATKGINTEAFF
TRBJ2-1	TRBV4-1	CASSQALFNEQFF
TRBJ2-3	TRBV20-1	CSAEKSPFLDTQYF
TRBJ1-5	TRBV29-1	CSVLQGTNQPQHF
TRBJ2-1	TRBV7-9	CASSPGQPSSYNEQFF